The 30 T cell receptor beta chains listed next were all sequenced from one sample in a study of cytomegalovirus exposure and HLA in healthy donors. Both 60 Vbeta primers and 13 Jbeta primers went into the PCR. The repertoire was sequenced with immunoSEQ multiplex PCR; TCRdb's copy has only in-frame clones and lacks some. This table holds 75,000 to 90,000 clones, about 73% found once. Material for sequencing was PBMCs. The receptors stem from a middle-aged man in good health and CMV-seronegative.

This clone was counted between two and nine times. CDR3 amino acids: CASSYNGRGSYNEQFF. The CDR3 coding sequence is TGTGCCAGCAGTTACAACGGAAGGGGCTCCTACAATGAGCAGTTCTTC. This sequence joins TRBV6-6 and TRBJ2-1; D may be TRBD1 (5 bases). V lost 2 bases and J lost 0, with 11 bases in between. The CDR3 contains 16 residues. CDR1 and CDR2 from the germline V gene are MNHNY and SVGAGI (reference sequence).

The chain joins TRBV6-1 to TRBJ1-1; D is uncertain. CDR3 length equals 14 residues. Trimming shortened V by 1 base and J by 1 base, and 7 bases separated the two germline ends. CDR1 and CDR2 from the germline V gene are MNHNS and SASEGT. CDR3 residues: CASSEVSRNTEAFF. Written as DNA, the CDR3 is TGTGCCAGCAGTGAAGTCTCTCGGAACACTGAAGCTTTCTTT.

The chain employs TRBV30 and TRBJ1-1; 9 positions match TRBD1. Per the germline V gene, CDR1 is GTSNPN and CDR2 is SVGIG (reference sequence). The CDR3 is 12 amino acids. The J segment lost 4 bases and the V segment lost 8 bases, leaving 5 bases of the junction unmatched. CDR3 in amino acids: CALDRGGTEAFF. The CDR3 DNA reads TGTGCCCTAGACAGGGGGGGCACTGAAGCTTTCTTT.

The chain combines TRBV5-1 with TRBJ2-1, with TRBD1 matching over 7 bases. This CDR3 comprises 16 residues. With 2 bases clipped from V and 5 bases from J, the junction kept 10 bases outside the gene matches. Germline-derived CDR1 and CDR2 are SGHRS and YFSETQ. Here the CDR3 reads CASSFRTGLRDNEQFF. In DNA form, the CDR3 reads TGCGCCAGCAGCTTCCGGACAGGATTACGCGACAATGAGCAGTTCTTC.

The V call is TRBV28, the J call TRBJ1-5, with D maybe TRBD1 (5 bases). This CDR3 comprises 16 residues. CDR1 and CDR2 from the germline V gene are MDHEN and SYDVKM. V was clipped by 9 bases and J by 3 bases, with 21 bases between them. CDR3 protein: CARAGTDSNDNQPQHF. CDR3 in DNA: TGTGCCAGAGCCGGGACTGACTCAAATGACAATCAGCCCCAGCATTTT.

This chain links TRBV5-6 with TRBJ2-1; 10 bases line up with TRBD1. Per the germline V gene, CDR1 is SGHDT and CDR2 is YYEEEE. The CDR3 runs to 13 residues. After removal of 4 bases from V and 9 bases from J, the junction contained 4 bases not matched to a gene. The CDR3 region is CASSLTGGSEQFF. CDR3 DNA: TGTGCCAGCAGCCTGACAGGGGGCAGTGAGCAGTTCTTC.

This rearrangement joins TRBV27 to TRBJ2-7; D perhaps matches TRBD1 (6 bases). Trimming removed 5 bases from V and 4 bases from J, with 15 bases in between. The CDR3 runs 14 residues. CDR1 and CDR2 from the germline V gene are MNHEY and SMNVEV (reference sequence). The CDR3 region has the DNA TGTGCCAGCAGTCCCCAGAGGGGGTCGTACGAGCAGTACTTC. This gives the protein CASSPQRGSYEQYF.

This chain joins TRBV5-4 and TRBJ2-1, with D maybe TRBD1 (5 bases). The CDR3 is 13 residues long. Germline V gene data show CDR1 as SGHNT and CDR2 as YYREEE (reference sequence). The germline V and J ends were trimmed by 0 bases and 8 bases, with 9 bases remaining between them. CDR3 loop: CASSLVGRDEQFF. The CDR3 region has the DNA TGTGCCAGCAGCTTGGTCGGCAGGGATGAGCAGTTCTTC. Full variable domain (outside the CDR3, taken from reference TRBV5-4 and TRBJ2-1): ETGVTQSPTHLIKTRGQQVTLRCSSQSGHNTVSWYQQALGQGPQFIFQYYREEENGRGNFPPRFSGLQFPNYSSELNVNALELDDSALYLCASSLVGRDEQFFGPGTRLTVL.

This rearrangement joins TRBV7-9 to TRBJ2-1, with TRBD2 matching 7 bases. The junction had 6 bases not matched to a gene; V was cut back by 4 bases and J by 9 bases. The CDR3 is 13 residues long. CDR1 is SEHNR, CDR2 FQNEAQ, per germline (reference sequence). The CDR3 DNA is TGTGCCAGCAGCTCAAGTCCTAGCGGTGAGCAGTTCTTC. It translates to CASSSSPSGEQFF.

This clone has only one observation. J is TRBJ2-2 and V is TRBV27, with D unclear. Germline V gene data show CDR1 as MNHEY and CDR2 as SMNVEV (reference sequence). The CDR3 is 17 residues long. Trimming left V 4 bases short and J 1 base short, with 16 bases between. CDR3 bases: TGTGCCAGCAGTTCTGTAGTGGTGAGGAGGAACACCGGGGAGCTGTTTTTT. It specifies CASSSVVVRRNTGELFF.

The chain carries TRBV19 and TRBJ1-2, with 9 bases lining up with TRBD1. Per germline, CDR1 LNHDA and CDR2 SQIVND (reference sequence). The CDR3 has 15 residues. Trimming cost V 3 bases and J 7 bases; bases outside gene matches: 9. DNA for the CDR3: TGTGCCAGTAGTATGGTAAGGACAGGGGATGCTGGCTACACCTTC. It yields the protein CASSMVRTGDAGYTF.

This clone has more than one count but fewer than ten. The same CDR3 also results from other DNA sequences found in this sample. The rearrangement uses TRBV11-2 and TRBJ1-3; TRBD1 agrees at 9 bases. The J segment lost 4 bases and the V segment lost 5 bases, leaving 12 bases of the junction unmatched. The germline gives CDR1 SGHAT, CDR2 FQNNGV. This CDR3 has 17 residues. CDR3 in DNA: TGTGCCAGCAGCCCCTCGGGACAGGGATTGTCAGGAAACACCATATATTTT. This encodes CASSPSGQGLSGNTIYF.

This clone turned up a few times. The genes are TRBV25-1 and TRBJ2-7; 9 bases match TRBD1. Per the germline V gene, CDR1 is MGHDK and CDR2 is SYGVNS. Losses at the gene ends were 4 bases for V and 3 bases for J; bases not matched to a gene: 7. The CDR3 loop spans 15 amino acids. The DNA of the CDR3 is TGTGCCAGCAGTGTCCTTGGGACAGGGAGCTACGAGCAGTACTTC. Translation gives CASSVLGTGSYEQYF.

The chain is built from TRBV4-2 and TRBJ1-4; 7 bases line up with TRBD1. With 0 bases clipped from V and 8 bases from J, the junction kept 15 bases outside the gene matches. Germline values: CDR1 LGHNA, CDR2 YNFKEQ. The CDR3 is 18 amino acids. CDR3 DNA: TGTGCCAGCAGCCAAGATGAGGTACAGGGGTTGGTTTGGGAAAAACTGTTTTTT. It translates to CASSQDEVQGLVWEKLFF.

The chain carries TRBV28 and TRBJ2-5, with 11 bases fitting TRBD2. V trimming: 7 bases; J trimming: 4 bases; junction bases outside the gene matches: 8. CDR3 size: 15 residues. In germline, CDR1 is MDHEN, CDR2 SYDVKM. The CDR3 DNA follows: TGTGCCAGCACCCTTAGCGGGAGGGCCTTAGAGACCCAGTACTTC. Its protein is CASTLSGRALETQYF.

The rearrangement links TRBV11-3 to TRBJ2-5; possible D gene TRBD2, 5 bases. V shed 2 bases and J shed 5 bases, with 12 bases lying between them. This CDR3 spans 14 amino acids. Germline values: CDR1 SGHNT, CDR2 YENEEA. The CDR3 DNA sequence: TGTGCCAGCAGCTTAAGTGGCCAGCGGGAGACCCAGTACTTC. This encodes CASSLSGQRETQYF.

This clone occurred a few times. This sequence joins TRBV27 and TRBJ2-2, with TRBD1 matching over 9 bases. The CDR3 totals 16 residues. Trimming removed 8 bases from V and 3 bases from J; junction bases left unmatched: 10. Per germline, CDR1 MNHEY and CDR2 SMNVEV (reference sequence). The CDR3 reads CASRGQGNIYTGELFF. The CDR3 DNA sequence: TGTGCCAGCCGTGGACAGGGGAATATTTACACCGGGGAGCTGTTTTTT.

The rearrangement uses TRBV19 and TRBJ2-7, with 8 bases that match TRBD2. With 4 bases clipped from V and 1 base from J, the junction kept 6 bases outside the gene matches. The CDR3 has 15 residues. Germline CDR1 reads LNHDA; CDR2 reads SQIVND (reference sequence). CDR3 sequence (DNA): TGTGCCAGTAGTACCCGGGGGGGTGGGTCCTACGAGCAGTACTTC. Protein sequence: CASSTRGGGSYEQYF.

V usage is TRBV19 and J usage is TRBJ2-3; D possibly corresponds to TRBD2 (5 bases). The ends were cut back, 1 base at V and 1 base at J, with 9 bases in the middle. Germline values: CDR1 LNHDA, CDR2 SQIVND (reference sequence). The CDR3 contains 15 residues. CDR3 residues: CASSIAAERTDTQYF. The CDR3 nucleotides are TGTGCCAGTAGTATAGCAGCGGAGCGCACAGATACGCAGTATTTT.

The chain employs TRBV28 and TRBJ1-5; TRBD1 is a possible D gene (6 bases). V was shortened by 5 bases and J by 2 bases, with 16 bases between the two germline ends. The CDR3 is 16 residues long. Germline-derived CDR1 and CDR2 are MDHEN and SYDVKM. This CDR3 reads CASSQSRGGGNQPQHF. CDR3 bases: TGTGCCAGCAGTCAATCCAGGGGAGGGGGCAATCAGCCCCAGCATTTT.

The CDR3, as DNA: TGCGCCAGCAGCCAAGATGTTGCCAGGGACTATGGCTACACCTTC. This codes for CASSQDVARDYGYTF. V usage is TRBV4-3 and J usage is TRBJ1-2; D is perhaps TRBD1 (5 bases). Trimming cost V 0 bases and J 3 bases, with 11 bases left between them. The length of the CDR3 is 15 residues. The germline V gene has CDR1 LGHNA and CDR2 YSLEER.

This sequence joins TRBV4-3 and TRBJ1-5; 7 positions agree with TRBD1. The junction had 5 bases not matched to a gene; V was cut back by 0 bases and J by 6 bases. Germline V gives CDR1 LGHNA, CDR2 YSLEER. The CDR3 loop spans 15 amino acids. CDR3 nucleotides: TGCGCCAGCAGCCAAGACATGACAGGGCTTCAGCCCCAGCATTTT. Residues: CASSQDMTGLQPQHF.

By share of the sample, this clone is medium-sized. This chain uses TRBV6-4 with TRBJ2-1; 10 nucleotides align to TRBD1. This CDR3 is 13 amino acids long. V dropped 8 bases and J dropped 5; count of bases not matched to a gene: 3. Per germline, CDR1 MRHNA and CDR2 SNTAGT. CDR3 protein: CASGTGDNNEQFF. The CDR3 region has the DNA TGTGCCAGCGGGACAGGGGACAACAATGAGCAGTTCTTC.

This clone was picked up a small number of times. J is TRBJ1-4 and V is TRBV9; D is undetermined. In germline, CDR1 is SGDLS, CDR2 YYNGEE. V gave up 3 bases and J gave up 8 bases, with 11 bases separating them. The CDR3 extends over 13 amino acids. CDR3 sequence reads: CASSAHAGEKLFF. In DNA, the CDR3 is TGTGCCAGCAGCGCACACGCAGGAGAAAAACTGTTTTTT. Based on the CDR3 plus reference TRBV9 and TRBJ1-4, the full variable domain is DSGVTQTPKHLITATGQRVTLRCSPRSGDLSVYWYQQSLDQGLQFLIQYYNGEERAKGNILERFSAQQFPDLHSELNLSSLELGDSALYFCASSAHAGEKLFFGSGTQLSVL.

The rearrangement joins TRBV7-2 to TRBJ2-7; 8 bases map to TRBD2. Germline values: CDR1 SGHTA, CDR2 FQGNSA. Unmatched junction bases numbered 5, after V lost 4 bases and J lost 0 bases. The CDR3 is 15 residues long. The CDR3 region has the DNA TGTGCCAGCAGCTATCGTAGCGGGAACTCCTACGAGCAGTACTTC. This translates into CASSYRSGNSYEQYF.

The V gene is TRBV30, the J gene TRBJ1-5; 8 positions match TRBD1. V gave up 0 bases and J gave up 2 bases; unmatched junction bases: 3. This CDR3 contains 15 residues. The germline V gene encodes CDR1 GTSNPN and CDR2 SVGIG (reference sequence). CDR3 bases: TGTGCCTGGAGTGTACAGGGGGGTGGCAATCAGCCCCAGCATTTT. This encodes CAWSVQGGGNQPQHF.

The chain couples TRBV19 to TRBJ2-2, with TRBD2 matching over 13 bases. V lost 7 bases to trimming and J lost 1 base; unmatched junction nucleotides: 3. This CDR3 has 16 residues. Germline V gene sequence: CDR1 LNHDA, CDR2 SQIVND (reference sequence). The CDR3 DNA reads as TGTGCCAGTACCCGACTAGCGGGAGGGAACACCGGGGAGCTGTTTTTT. Its translation: CASTRLAGGNTGELFF. Drawing the rest from reference TRBV19 and TRBJ2-2, the complete variable domain is DGGITQSPKYLFRKEGQNVTLSCEQNLNHDAMYWYRQDPGQGLRLIYYSQIVNDFQKGDIAEGYSVSREKKESFPLTVTSAQKNPTAFYLCASTRLAGGNTGELFFGEGSRLTVL.

This clone came up a few times. J is TRBJ1-1 and V is TRBV18; no clear D gene. CDR3 length: 14 amino acids. V shed 3 bases and J shed 4 bases, with 12 bases lying between them. Germline assignment: CDR1 KGHSH and CDR2 LQKENI. The CDR3 nucleotides read TGTGCCAGCTCACCTAGAACAGATTTCACTGAAGCTTTCTTT. It is translated as CASSPRTDFTEAFF.

The CDR3 loop reads CASSSIRGSLGLGDSQETQYF. Here the CDR3 DNA reads TGTGCCAGCAGCTCGATTAGGGGGAGCTTGGGACTAGGTGATTCCCAAGAGACCCAGTACTTC. This chain joins TRBV7-8 and TRBJ2-5; 8 bases fit TRBD2. Germline V lookup: CDR1 SGHVS, CDR2 FQNEAQ. The trim removed 4 bases at V and 1 base at J, leaving 23 bases unmatched. There are 21 residues in the CDR3.

The chain recombines TRBV7-3 with TRBJ2-3; 7 bases align to TRBD1. The CDR3 has 14 amino acids. V shed 5 bases and J 2 bases; nucleotides not matched to a gene: 4. Germline V gives CDR1 SGHTA, CDR2 FQGTGA. The CDR3 reads CASSRDRLTDTQYF. Written as DNA, the CDR3 is TGTGCCAGCAGCCGGGACAGACTCACAGATACGCAGTATTTT.